Each of the 18 T cell receptor beta chains below was sequenced from the same sample in a study of cytomegalovirus exposure and HLA in healthy donors. The PCR ran on 60 Vbeta and 13 Jbeta primers. This table comes from immunoSEQ multiplex PCR, and its TCRdb copy is limited to in-frame clones, with some not included. This table has approximately 300,000 clones, 84% appearing once. The specimen was PBMCs. These receptors were obtained from a woman in her forties in good health and CMV-seropositive.

V usage is TRBV10-3 and J usage is TRBJ2-2, with 10 bases aligning to TRBD1. CDR3 size: 14 residues. From germline, CDR1 is ENHRY and CDR2 SYGVKD. J lost 6 bases, V lost 2 bases, and 0 bases had no gene match. CDR3 bases: TGTGCCATCAGTGAGGGACAGGGGGCCGGGGAGCTGTTTTTT. It yields the protein CAISEGQGAGELFF.

The chain is built from TRBV11-3 and TRBJ1-3; TRBD1 matches at 7 bases. Germline V lookup: CDR1 SGHNT, CDR2 YENEEA. The length of the CDR3 is 14 residues. V was clipped by 5 bases and J by 4 bases; unmatched bases: 5. The CDR3 loop is CASSPTGPGNTIYF. The CDR3 coding sequence is TGTGCCAGCAGCCCGACAGGGCCCGGAAACACCATATATTTT. The full variable domain, with the rest looked up from reference TRBV11-3 and TRBJ1-3, is EAGVVQSPRYKIIEKKQPVAFWCNPISGHNTLYWYLQNLGQGPELLIRYENEEAVDDSQLPKDRFSAERLKGVDSTLKIQPAELGDSAVYLCASSPTGPGNTIYFGEGSWLTVV.

This clone was recorded a few times. The genes are TRBV10-3 and TRBJ2-1; 9 bases are shared with TRBD2. The CDR3 is 17 amino acids. Germline V gene sequence: CDR1 ENHRY, CDR2 SYGVKD. V was clipped by 0 bases and J by 2 bases; unmatched bases: 5. The CDR3 DNA is TGTGCCATCAGTGAGTCCGAAGCGGGAGGCCCCTACAATGAGCAGTTCTTC. Protein: CAISESEAGGPYNEQFF.

CDR3 bases: TGTGCCACCAGGAGAGGCCTCTCCTACGAGCAGTACTTC. This sequence encodes CATRRGLSYEQYF. The chain has TRBV10-3 and TRBJ2-7, with unresolved D. V was cut by 10 bases and J by 0 bases, with 13 bases left in between. This CDR3 is built from 13 residues. Germline values: CDR1 ENHRY, CDR2 SYGVKD.

The chain combines TRBV28 with TRBJ2-7, with 9 bases lining up with TRBD1. Germline V CDR1 and CDR2: MDHEN, SYDVKM. This CDR3 contains 14 residues. V was clipped by 8 bases and J by 5 bases; unmatched bases: 10. The CDR3 DNA sequence: TGTGCCAGCCGAAGGACAGGGGCCTCGGACGAGCAGTACTTC. As protein: CASRRTGASDEQYF.

The gene calls are TRBV2 and TRBJ2-5; tentatively, D is TRBD2 (6 bases). V dropped 3 bases and J dropped 7 bases, with 15 bases sitting between them. Germline CDR1 SNHLY, CDR2 FYNNEI. The CDR3 covers 14 residues. This CDR3 is CASSDLPGGGTQYF. CDR3 nucleotides: TGTGCCAGCAGTGATCTTCCCGGGGGTGGGACCCAGTACTTC. Combining the CDR3 with reference TRBV2 and TRBJ2-5 gives the whole variable domain EPEVTQTPSHQVTQMGQEVILRCVPISNHLYFYWYRQILGQKVEFLVSFYNNEISEKSEIFDDQFSVERPDGSNFTLKIRSTKLEDSAMYFCASSDLPGGGTQYFGPGTRLLVL.

The gene calls are TRBV15 and TRBJ2-4; D remains unclear. Per the germline V gene, CDR1 is LNHNV and CDR2 is YYDKDF (reference sequence). V lost 3 bases and J lost 6, with 9 bases in between. This CDR3 region has 13 residues. The CDR3 DNA reads as TGTGCCACCAGCAGGCAGACTGGAAACATTCAGTACTTC. This translates into CATSRQTGNIQYF.

The CDR3 nucleotides are TGTGCCATCAGTGACGGGTCTAGTCGCACGGAGCAGTTCTTC. Its protein product is CAISDGSSRTEQFF. The chain is built from TRBV10-3 and TRBJ2-1, with D unclear. Trimming took 3 bases from V and 10 from J, leaving 16 bases between them. CDR3 size: 14 residues. Germline V gene data show CDR1 as ENHRY and CDR2 as SYGVKD.

In this sample, this clone turned up a few times. This chain joins TRBV6-6 and TRBJ2-7; 8 bases are a match to TRBD1. After removal of 6 bases from V and 7 bases from J, the junction contained 11 bases not matched to a gene. Germline-derived CDR1 and CDR2 are MNHNY and SVGAGI (reference sequence). This CDR3 region has 14 residues. The CDR3 DNA sequence: TGTGCCAGCAGCCCTTGGCAGGGGGCGCGGGAGCAGTACTTC. Residues: CASSPWQGAREQYF.

The chain uses TRBV19 and TRBJ1-4; 11 bases map to TRBD1. CDR1 and CDR2 from the germline V gene are LNHDA and SQIVND (reference sequence). Germline trimming cut 3 bases from V and 8 bases from J; bases unmatched to any gene: 5. CDR3 length equals 15 residues. The CDR3 region has the DNA TGTGCCAGTAGTATGACGGACAGGGGGCGGGAAAAACTGTTTTTT. This codes for CASSMTDRGREKLFF.

The rearrangement links TRBV28 to TRBJ2-1; 10 positions agree with TRBD1. V gave up 5 bases and J gave up 5 bases; unmatched junction bases: 3. Per the germline V gene, CDR1 is MDHEN and CDR2 is SYDVKM. The CDR3 totals 14 residues. The DNA of the CDR3 is TGTGCCAGCAGTCTAGGACAGGGGGACAATGAGCAGTTCTTC. Translation gives CASSLGQGDNEQFF.

The chain has TRBV28 and TRBJ2-1, with D possibly being TRBD2 (6 bases). This CDR3 region has 16 residues. Trimming took off 3 bases at V and 7 bases at J, with 19 bases between the two ends. Germline CDR1 reads MDHEN; CDR2 reads SYDVKM. CDR3: CASSFPLAAAGNEQFF. In nucleotides, the CDR3 is TGTGCCAGCAGTTTTCCATTAGCGGCGGCGGGAAATGAGCAGTTCTTC.

Only a few counts were recorded for this clone. Other nucleotide sequences in the sample specify the same CDR3. The genes are TRBV9 and TRBJ2-5; D possibly corresponds to TRBD2 (5 bases). The CDR3 runs 13 residues. The V end was cut by 4 bases, the J end by 4 bases, with 11 bases between. Germline CDR1 SGDLS, CDR2 YYNGEE. CDR3 in amino acids: CASSLARGETQYF. CDR3 DNA: TGTGCCAGCAGCCTAGCTCGGGGAGAGACCCAGTACTTC.

This chain links TRBV5-1 with TRBJ2-1; 7 nucleotides match TRBD2. V shed 0 bases and J 3 bases; nucleotides not matched to a gene: 3. The CDR3 contains 15 residues. Germline CDR1 is SGHRS and CDR2 is YFSETQ. CDR3 loop: CASSLGLADYNEQFF. The CDR3 DNA reads TGCGCCAGCAGCTTGGGGCTAGCGGACTACAATGAGCAGTTCTTC.

The sample holds one count of this clone. The chain employs TRBV19 and TRBJ2-2, with 7 bases matching TRBD2. Germline V lookup: CDR1 LNHDA, CDR2 SQIVND (reference sequence). V lost 4 bases to trimming and J lost 0 bases; unmatched junction nucleotides: 5. The CDR3 spans 16 residues. The CDR3 here is CASSKTSRTNTGELFF. CDR3 DNA: TGTGCCAGTAGTAAGACTAGCAGAACGAACACCGGGGAGCTGTTTTTT.

The chain uses TRBV27 and TRBJ2-7; possibly TRBD1 for D (6 bases). The CDR3 is 13 amino acids. Germline V lookup: CDR1 MNHEY, CDR2 SMNVEV (reference sequence). Deletions cut 8 bases from V and 4 bases from J, with 15 bases between. The CDR3, as DNA: TGTGCCAGCGCACAGGGCGATTCTTACGAGCAGTACTTC. Its protein product is CASAQGDSYEQYF.

The gene calls are TRBV18 and TRBJ2-7; 8 bases map to TRBD1. CDR1 and CDR2 (germline): KGHSH, LQKENI. The CDR3 runs 15 residues. Trimming took 6 bases from V and 9 from J; bases not matched to a gene: 16. The CDR3, as DNA: TGTGCCAGCTCGAGCACGACAGGGGCGCCCTGGGTGCAGTACTTC. Translating gives CASSSTTGAPWVQYF. Filled out from reference TRBV18 and TRBJ2-7, the complete variable domain reads NAGVMQNPRHLVRRRGQEARLRCSPMKGHSHVYWYRQLPEEGLKFMVYLQKENIIDESGMPKERFSAEFPKEGPSILRIQQVVRGDSAAYFCASSSTTGAPWVQYFGPGTRLTVT.

The J gene is TRBJ1-2, the V gene TRBV28; D gene uncertain. CDR3 length equals 13 residues. With 2 bases removed from V and 2 bases from J, the gap between germline ends came to 6 bases. Germline CDR1 and CDR2: MDHEN and SYDVKM. The CDR3 spells CASSLLQNYGYTF. The DNA for the CDR3 is TGTGCCAGCAGTTTACTACAGAACTATGGCTACACCTTC.